Listed below are T cell receptor beta chains from one sample, sequenced in a study of read filtering for tumor transcriptome and immune sequencing. Each CDR3 protein gets one entry after TCRdb re-called the reads with MiXCR. The sample carries roughly 27,000 distinct CDR3 sequences, 13% to 15% recorded once. The sequenced sample was a population of CD138-negative cells sorted from bone marrow. The source is a donor aged 40 or older with multiple myeloma. The CDR3 runs from the conserved cysteine through the conserved F or W. D genes are given only for firm matches.

TRBV27	TRBJ2-7	-	CASSFGQAAGEQYF
TRBV5-1	TRBJ2-1	TRBD2	CASSSGTSGRYNEQFF
TRBV29-1	TRBJ2-4	TRBD1	CSVSRQGRNIQYF
TRBV4-1	TRBJ1-3	-	CASSQGNSGNTIYF
TRBV6-1	TRBJ1-1	-	CASSPTLFRGLPNTEAFF
TRBV3-1	TRBJ2-3	-	CASSQEPVADTQYF
TRBV6-2/TRBV6-3	TRBJ1-3	TRBD1	CASRGTATGNIIYF
TRBV2	TRBJ2-1	-	CASTDYLVNEQFF
TRBV4-1	TRBJ2-3	TRBD2	CASSQEGMVAGLSTDTQYF
TRBV29-1	TRBJ1-6	-	CSEGSSYNSPLHF
TRBV20-1	TRBJ1-1	-	CSARDAIEAFF
TRBV18	TRBJ1-4	-	CASSPRSRTAATNEKLFF
TRBV29-1	TRBJ1-1	-	CSVRAETEAFF
TRBV7-8	TRBJ1-1	-	CASSLSAGNTEAFF
TRBV11-2	TRBJ2-6	-	CASSLMGSGANVLTF
TRBV5-1	TRBJ2-3	-	CASSLEGTPDTQYF
TRBV29-1	TRBJ2-2	TRBD1	CSVGDRYYTGELFF
TRBV4-1	TRBJ1-5	TRBD1	CASSRTGNNQPQHF
TRBV12-3/TRBV12-4	TRBJ1-1	-	CASSTVPKWAFF
TRBV7-3	TRBJ2-1	-	CASSINSPGDEQFF
TRBV29-1	TRBJ2-1	TRBD2	CSVGLADYSEQFF
TRBV5-4	TRBJ2-1	-	CASSLGGGGLNTEQFF
TRBV14	TRBJ2-5	TRBD2	CASSLVAGDETQYF
TRBV15	TRBJ2-5	-	CATSRVLGQETQYF
TRBV18	TRBJ2-2	-	CASSQPGTVANTGELFF
TRBV14	TRBJ2-7	TRBD1	CASSTFWTGVDEQYF
TRBV24-1	TRBJ2-6	TRBD1	CATSDPRGQVGTSGANVLTF
TRBV11-2	TRBJ2-1	TRBD1	CASSLGTGSNNEQFF
TRBV10-3	TRBJ2-1	-	CAIGNLANEQFF
TRBV7-6	TRBJ2-2	-	CASSLASGGHTGELFF
TRBV5-1	TRBJ2-3	-	CASSFRTGTDTQYF
TRBV6-5	TRBJ1-1	-	CASSYQAGDTEAFF
TRBV29-1	TRBJ2-5	-	CSVAALEETQYF
TRBV19	TRBJ2-5	TRBD2	CASTHQAGGAETQYF
TRBV6-1	TRBJ2-1	TRBD2	CASSRREDSRECYNEQFF
TRBV24-1	TRBJ2-1	TRBD2	CATSDYTSGTHNEQFF
TRBV30	TRBJ1-5	-	CAWSAYSNQPQHF
TRBV20-1	TRBJ2-5	-	CSATRASERTQYF
TRBV11-2	TRBJ2-2	-	CASSLDSRSYTGELFF
TRBV5-6	TRBJ1-5	-	CASSLSSNQPQHF
TRBV20-1	TRBJ2-1	TRBD2	CSARLRSGSYGEQFF
TRBV29-1	TRBJ2-1	-	CSGAPSSYNEQFF
TRBV10-1	TRBJ2-7	TRBD2	CASSAAGETYEQYF
TRBV7-9	TRBJ2-2	TRBD1	CASIGGDRHTNTGELFF
TRBV7-2	TRBJ2-3	TRBD2	CASSLMAGGPGDTQYF
TRBV10-1	TRBJ2-1	-	CASSESIQGEDNEQFF
TRBV3-1	TRBJ2-3	-	CASSQDGGLYTDTQYF
TRBV29-1	TRBJ2-5	-	CSIGTPQETQYF
TRBV12-3/TRBV12-4	TRBJ2-7	TRBD1	CASSLSGAGTDSYEQYF
TRBV7-9	TRBJ1-3	TRBD1	CASRSGTGLGNTIYF
TRBV18	TRBJ2-1	-	CAGSPRLTEQFF
TRBV28	TRBJ2-7	-	CASSTGQTGYEQYF
TRBV7-9	TRBJ1-1	TRBD1	CASSQGGRGGGTEAFF
TRBV5-6	TRBJ2-1	-	CASSRGLSLSYNEQFF
TRBV14	TRBJ2-7	TRBD1	CASRRTGRGHEQYF
TRBV4-1	TRBJ2-1	-	CASGPGLLGFYNEQFF
TRBV6-1	TRBJ2-3	TRBD1	CASRSWTGDSADTQYF